These 2 T cell receptor beta chains originate from one sample sequenced in a study of molecular identifiers for immune sequencing clone quantification. From the PCR reads, TCRdb called clonotypes with MiXCR, one entry per CDR3 protein. The repertoire includes 350,000 or so distinct CDR3 sequences, over 20% of them detected once, and 0.7% to 0.9% sits in the top ten. The sample taken for sequencing was naive CD8+ T cells from blood, with Jurkat cell RNA spiked in. Subset indicated: FACS-sorted CD8+CD4-CCR7+CD45RA+ naive T cells. The receptors were sampled from a human donor in good health. Some libraries in this study had Jurkat cell RNA spiked in.

About this clonotype itself: A much larger clone is a single base away; this may be a read error. The V call is TRBV12-3 or TRBV12-4, the J call TRBJ2-3; 8 bases agree with TRBD2. The CDR3 contains 19 residues. V shed 5 bases, J shed 1 base, and the junction held 17 bases outside the gene matches. The CDR3 DNA sequence: TGTGCCAGCAGTCATTTAGGGGCTGGCGGGGGGAACGGCACAGATACGCAGTATTTT. Protein product: CASSHLGAGGGNGTDTQYF.

This clonotype has a count of ten or more. V usage is TRBV7-8 and J usage is TRBJ2-7; D is perhaps TRBD1 or TRBD2 (5 bases each). CDR1 is SGHVS, CDR2 FQNEAQ, per germline. Trimming shortened V by 4 bases and J by 5 bases, and 15 bases separated the two germline ends. The CDR3 has 14 amino acids. The CDR3 region has the DNA TGTGCCAGCAGCTCTGGGACCGGCGGCCACGAGCAGTACTTC. This sequence encodes CASSSGTGGHEQYF.